Listed below are T cell receptor beta chains from one sample, sequenced in a study of tumor and adjacent non-tumor tissue in lung cancer. TCRdb ran MiXCR on the multiplex PCR reads and lists one entry per CDR3 protein. The data contain 85,000 or so distinct CDR3 sequences, around 76% of them singletons. Material for sequencing was distant non-tumor lung tissue. The receptors stem from a woman in her 50s with non-small cell lung cancer. The CDR3 runs from the conserved cysteine through the conserved F or W. The D gene is left open where the match is weak. Clone size is shown for a subset of rows, as once, few, many or a class of expanded clone.

TRBV5-5	NA	TRBJ2-3	TRBD2	CASSLELAVGRDTQYF	TGTGCCAGCAGCTTGGAACTAGCGGTAGGTCGAGATACGCAATATTTT
TRBV20-1	NA	TRBJ2-1	TRBD1	CIWGQGSVRIGNEQFF	TGCATTTGGGGACAGGGAAGCGTGAGGATTGGCAATGAGCAGTTCTTC
TRBV5-1	NA	TRBJ2-5	TRBD2	CASSLDPSGQETQYF	TGCGCCAGCAGTTTGGATCCTAGCGGTCAAGAGACCCAGTACTTC
TRBV4-1	NA	TRBJ2-1	NA	CAGMTMGEQFF	TGCGCCGGCATGACCATGGGTGAGCAGTTCTTC
TRBV11-2	many	TRBJ1-5	NA	CASSLSYGDNQPQHF	TGTGCCAGTAGCCTCTCCTACGGGGACAATCAGCCCCAGCATTTT
TRBV28	NA	TRBJ2-3	NA	CASRIGGVITDTQFF	TGTGCCAGCAGGATCGGGGGAGTTATAACAGATACGCAGTTTTTT
TRBV6-6	medium-sized	TRBJ2-7	NA	CASTVLAGSDEQYF	TGTGCCAGCACCGTCCTGGCGGGATCGGACGAGCAGTACTTC
TRBV24-1	NA	TRBJ2-7	NA	CATSEPGRGDSYEQYF	TGTGCCACCAGTGAGCCTGGGAGGGGGGACTCCTACGAGCAGTACTTC
TRBV28	NA	TRBJ1-3	TRBD1	CDSSPGTGSGNTIYF	TGTGATAGCAGCCCTGGGACAGGTTCTGGAAACACCATATATTTT
TRBV4-1	NA	TRBJ2-7	NA	CTSSQDQGRHYTQYF	TGCACCAGCAGCCAAGATCAGGGACGGCACTACACGCAGTACTTC
TRBV6-1	NA	TRBJ1-3	NA	CDSSVGQSPFENTIYF	TGTGACAGCAGTGTCGGACAAAGCCCCTTCGAAAACACCATATATTTT
TRBV5-4	many	TRBJ2-2	TRBD1	CASSRDRADTGELFF	TGTGCCAGCAGCCGGGACAGGGCGGACACCGGGGAGCTGTTTTTT
TRBV6-1	few	TRBJ2-7	NA	CASSAWTSGLYERYF	TGTGCCAGCAGCGCCTGGACCAGCGGACTCTACGAGCGGTACTTC
TRBV10-1	NA	TRBJ2-7	TRBD1	CASSDDRDRTNEQYF	TGCGCAAGCAGCGATGACCGGGACAGGACTAACGAGCAGTACTTC
TRBV11-2	NA	TRBJ1-5	NA	CGRSLENGGTQHF	TGTGGCAGGAGCTTAGAGAACGGGGGGACCCAGCATTTT
TRBV12-3/TRBV12-4	NA	TRBJ2-5	TRBD1	CASTPRTGIETQYF	TGTGCCAGCACTCCCAGGACAGGGATAGAGACCCAGTACTTC
TRBV6-1	NA	TRBJ1-4	NA	CVSSEFLRQSNVKLFF	TGTGTCAGCAGTGAATTTCTGAGGCAGAGTAATGTAAAACTGTTTTTT
TRBV28	many	TRBJ2-1	NA	CASTSSFEQFF	TGTGCCAGCACCTCGAGCTTTGAGCAGTTCTTC
TRBV4-1	NA	TRBJ2-1	NA	CASRQGHLETYNEQFF	TGCGCCAGCAGGCAAGGACACCTTGAGACCTACAATGAGCAGTTCTTC
TRBV11-1	NA	TRBJ2-7	TRBD2	CASSHGLAPISYEQYF	TGTGCCAGCAGCCACGGACTAGCACCGATTTCCTACGAGCAGTACTTC
TRBV6-6	many	TRBJ2-3	NA	CASSYNTDTQYF	TGTGCCAGCAGTTACAACACAGATACGCAGTATTTT
TRBV29-1	NA	TRBJ2-7	NA	CSVVVPTGHPYDQCF	TGCAGCGTTGTGGTCCCAACGGGACACCCCTATGATCAGTGCTTC
TRBV29-1	NA	TRBJ2-3	NA	CSVDVPTLYF	TGCAGCGTTGATGTCCCTACGCTGTATTTT
TRBV12-3/TRBV12-4	many	TRBJ2-3	TRBD1	CASSFGDRATDTQYF	TGTGCCAGCAGTTTCGGGGACAGGGCCACAGATACGCAGTATTTT
TRBV29-1	NA	TRBJ2-1	NA	CSVGTGGQGNKQFF	TGCAGCGTTGGCACGGGTGGCCAGGGGAATAAGCAGTTCTTC
TRBV28	once	TRBJ2-7	NA	CASSSGAGWEQYF	TGTGCGAGTTCGTCCGGGGCAGGCTGGGAGCAGTACTTC
TRBV5-5	NA	TRBJ1-2	TRBD1	CASSSTSGQGCGYTF	TGTGCCAGTAGCTCCACCTCGGGACAGGGATGTGGCTACACCTTC
TRBV12-3/TRBV12-4	NA	TRBJ2-1	TRBD2	CASSLDRAGGLQEQLF	TGTGCCAGCAGTTTAGATCGAGCGGGAGGGTTACAGGAGCAGCTCTTC
TRBV4-2	many	TRBJ2-7	TRBD2	CASSQQFGTSGRPYEQYF	TGTGCCAGCAGCCAACAGTTTGGGACTAGCGGGCGACCCTACGAGCAGTACTTC
TRBV11-2	once	TRBJ2-3	NA	CAGNPVGYPLPDTLYF	TGTGCCGGCAACCCGGTGGGTTACCCGCTTCCAGATACGCTGTATTTT
TRBV10-3	NA	TRBJ2-2	NA	CAISARQVSRTYTRELFF	TGTGCCATCAGTGCGCGACAGGTAAGCAGGACCTACACCAGGGAGCTGTTTTTT
TRBV28	many	TRBJ2-7	NA	CASSLFGTQNYEQYF	TGTGCCAGCAGTTTATTTGGGACACAAAACTACGAGCAGTACTTC
TRBV11-2	once	TRBJ2-7	NA	CASSPNWTSYEQYF	TGTGCCAGCAGTCCTAACTGGACCAGCTACGAGCAGTACTTC
TRBV10-1	NA	TRBJ2-3	TRBD2	CASSDRRLAGNTNTQYF	TGCGCCAGCAGTGACCGGCGACTAGCGGGAAACACGAATACGCAGTATTTT
TRBV29-1	NA	TRBJ2-3	NA	CTVDGIDFTGTQYF	TGCACCGTTGATGGGATAGATTTCACAGGTACGCAGTATTTT
TRBV4-1	NA	TRBJ2-5	TRBD2	CASSQAGGLGQYF	TGCGCCAGCAGCCAAGCGGGGGGGTTGGGACAGTACTTC
TRBV29-1	NA	TRBJ1-4	NA	CIVRPETGLDEKLFF	TGCATCGTCAGACCCGAGACAGGTCTCGATGAAAAACTGTTTTTT
TRBV20-1	NA	TRBJ2-7	NA	CSARVTRSLGWEQYF	TGCAGTGCTAGAGTAACAAGGAGCTTGGGTTGGGAGCAGTACTTC
TRBV29-1	medium-sized	TRBJ1-4	NA	CSVGRPGEKLFF	TGCAGCGTTGGTCGCCCGGGGGAAAAACTGTTTTTT
TRBV6-1	NA	TRBJ2-7	NA	CASCERLEGYEQYF	TGTGCCAGCTGTGAACGTCTGGAGGGCTACGAGCAGTACTTT
TRBV6-5	once	TRBJ2-7	TRBD1	CASRPIRTGDFYEQQF	TGTGCCAGCAGACCCATTAGGACAGGGGATTTCTACGAGCAGCAGTTC
TRBV6-5	NA	TRBJ2-1	TRBD2	CTINEGTSGIYEQFF	TGTACCATCAATGAGGGGACTAGCGGGATCTATGAGCAGTTCTTC
TRBV5-4	NA	TRBJ2-7	NA	CASSFSPLAASYYEQYF	TGTGCCAGCAGCTTTTCCCCCCTTGCAGCGTCATATTACGAGCAGTACTTC
TRBV6-2/TRBV6-3	NA	TRBJ2-5	NA	CPSSHGAGQETQYF	TGTCCCAGCAGCCACGGGGCAGGTCAAGAGACCCAGTACTTC
TRBV4-2	NA	TRBJ1-1	NA	CANSQQGSNTEAFF	TGTGCCAACAGCCAGCAGGGGAGCAACACTGAAGCTTTCTTT